This T cell receptor beta chain is from a study of blood T cells in healthy people across ages (dated by TCRdb to the mid-2010s). About the full investigation: Template switching captured roughly one uniquely barcoded TCR beta cDNA molecule per two T cells in model experiments. Age-related changes in TCR beta repertoire diversity were measured in the study by deep sequencing normalized with unique cDNA molecular identifiers. The donors were split into four age groups: young (average about 16 years), middle-aged (more than 35), aged (more than 60) and long-lived (approximately 80). To avoid experimental bias, donors of different ages were spread randomly across the sequencing lanes. The study analyzed two additional independent replicas of 1 million unique cDNA reads from the same blood draw for two donors, one aged 18 to 30 and one aged 80 or older.

Comments on this clonotype: The antigen it recognizes is unknown. No base-level quality is on record; no much larger clone is a single base apart.

The library was built by means of 5' RACE. Sequencing instrument: Illumina HiSeq 2500. The second PCR ran for roughly 6 to 11 cycles and used a J-beta primer mix along with a sample-barcoded 5' primer. Each TCR beta cDNA molecule received a unique molecular identifier from a template-switch 5' adaptor carrying 12 random nucleotides. Each sample yielded at least 2.5 million CDR3-containing paired-end reads. All of the RNA was converted into first-strand cDNA using the Mint cDNA synthesis kit, with a TRBC-specific oligonucleotide serving as the primer. Following uracil-DNA glycosylase treatment, a first 18-cycle PCR with universal primers M1SS and BC2_uni_R was performed on all cDNA. The source study handled its data this way. Each sample was normalized by randomly selecting 1 million high-quality reads, each carrying a distinct molecular identifier. Reads with shared molecular identifiers were discarded instead of being binned into consensus sequences. MiTCR, set to a Q25 quality threshold and the strictest error-elimination algorithm, was used for CDR3 identification, clonotype clustering and error correction. A nonparametric unseen species model with Euler transformation was used to estimate a lower bound on total TCR beta diversity. TCRdb ran its own pipeline on the public reads, namely fastp trimming at Q25 and MiXCR clone calling, and kept in-frame beta chains. Each CDR3 protein gets just one entry, which takes the most common genes and DNA from the rows behind it. TCRdb, not the authors, supplied the V and J calls. The sample table shows around 870,000 distinct CDR3 sequences, and 25% to 35% are seen once. The ten largest account for around 15% of the sample.

Points the paper makes about the study in general: There was a strong correlation between observed TCR beta diversity and the percentage of naive T cells measured by flow cytometry. Compared with the aged group, the long-lived group had more naive CD4+ T cells, fewer expanded clones and increased TCR diversity, suggesting age selection. Estimates of total diversity based on one million sequenced T cells were considered lower bounds and underestimates. Because the CMV infection status of the donors was unknown, age-related changes in expanded clonotypes may potentially have been confounded. As age increased, observed TCR beta diversity per million T cells dropped in a roughly linear way, and a significant reduction was already evident by age around 41. Because profiling used bulk unsorted PBMCs, naive and antigen-experienced compartments could not be compared conclusively.

From V the trimming removes 4 bases and from J it removes 7 bases, while the gene matches leave 6 bases of the junction unaccounted for. The germline V gene provides CDR1 MGHDK and CDR2 SYGVNS. The CDR3, from cysteine to phenylalanine, totals 15 residues. The entry retains the CDR3 DNA only, 45 bases that are in frame from base 1. Donors were approximately 42 systemically healthy Caucasian individuals from Russia aged 6 to 90 years. Each donor gave around 9 milliliters of peripheral blood, collected into EDTA-treated Vacutainer tubes. Ficoll-Paque density-gradient centrifugation was used to isolate PBMCs, with at least 7 million obtained per sample. Total RNA, at least 6 micrograms per sample, was extracted from PBMCs with Trizol reagent. Naive CD45RAhigh/CD27high T cell percentages were measured by flow cytometry on a PBMC aliquot from every donor.

The chain was built from TRBV25-1 and TRBJ2-5; TRBD2 aligns with 13 central bases. Specimen: blood. The TCR was taken from a woman older than 75 in good health. Here the CDR3 is given as CASSGLAGGSGTQYF. In nucleotide form, the sequence is TGTGCCAGCAGTGGACTAGCGGGAGGCTCGGGGACCCAGTACTTC.